What follows are 21 T cell receptor beta chains derived from one specimen sequenced in a study of blood T cell repertoires in COVID-19 (dated by TCRdb to the early 2020s). Receptors were amplified or captured by the immunoSEQ multiplex PCR assay. TCRdb mirrors the immuneACCESS table, restricted to in-frame sequences. Some clones are absent from its copies; in checked studies, under half trace to an unresolved V gene, and the reason for the others is unknown. This sample gives about 160,000 clones in total; approximately 86% of them show up just once. Jointly, the top ten make up about a sixth of the sample. The sample was PBMCs or T cells enriched from blood (not recorded which). The receptor set was obtained from a man aged 55-75 years who had recovered from COVID-19.

This clone was seen a single time. The chain recombines TRBV2 with TRBJ2-3; 13 bases agree with TRBD2. V gave up 6 bases and J gave up 5 bases; unmatched junction bases: 8. Germline assignment: CDR1 SNHLY and CDR2 FYNNEI. CDR3 length: 16 amino acids. CDR3 loop: CASRQTSGREEDTQYF. The CDR3 nucleotides are TGTGCCAGCAGGCAAACTAGCGGGAGGGAGGAAGATACGCAGTATTTT.

The chain combines TRBV6-6 with TRBJ1-5, with a possible D match to TRBD1 (6 bases). With 8 bases removed from V and 4 bases from J, the gap between germline ends came to 9 bases. Germline CDR1 is MNHNY and CDR2 is SVGAGI (reference sequence). The CDR3 is 12 amino acids. The CDR3 coding sequence is TGTGCCAGCTGCAGGGGAAATCAGCCCCAGCATTTT. Its protein product is CASCRGNQPQHF.

The chain carries TRBV13 and TRBJ1-5, with D tentatively TRBD1 (6 bases). Trimming cost V 0 bases and J 7 bases, with 10 bases left between them. Germline V gene lookup returns CDR1 PRHDT and CDR2 FYEKMQ (reference sequence). This CDR3 is built from 14 residues. This CDR3 is CASSLGRGAQPQHF. CDR3 DNA sequence: TGTGCCAGCAGCTTAGGCAGGGGAGCCCAGCCCCAGCATTTT.

V and J are TRBV7-9 and TRBJ1-1; D gene uncertain. The germline V and J ends were trimmed by 1 base and 7 bases, with 16 bases remaining between them. The CDR3 is made up of 15 amino acids. Germline lookup yields CDR1 SEHNR and CDR2 FQNEAQ (reference sequence). CDR3 bases: TGTGCCAGCAGCTTAGATGGGAGGTACCACCTTGAAGCTTTCTTT. Amino acids: CASSLDGRYHLEAFF.

J is TRBJ2-5 and V is TRBV23-1; TRBD1 matches 9 bases. TRBV23-1 is identified as an open reading frame with a role that is uncertain. The CDR3 covers 13 residues. Trimming removed 8 bases from V and 0 bases from J; junction bases left unmatched: 1. The CDR3 is CASDRGNQETQYF. CDR3 bases: TGCGCCAGCGACAGGGGGAACCAAGAGACCCAGTACTTC.

The chain recombines TRBV14 with TRBJ1-5, with D unclear. Trimming took off 3 bases at V and 4 bases at J, with 7 bases between the two ends. Germline V CDR1 and CDR2: SGHDN, FVKESK. The length of the CDR3 is 13 residues. CDR3 bases: TGTGCCAGCAGCCAGTCCCTAAATCAGCCCCAGCATTTT. It yields the protein CASSQSLNQPQHF.

The genes are TRBV6-5 and TRBJ2-5; TRBD1 matches 9 bases. This CDR3 region has 15 residues. Germline V gene sequence: CDR1 MNHEY, CDR2 SVGAGI. Trimming removed 7 bases from V and 4 bases from J; junction bases left unmatched: 10. The CDR3 spells CASNKQGAGLETQYF. In nucleotides, the CDR3 is TGTGCCAGCAATAAACAGGGGGCTGGGTTAGAGACCCAGTACTTC.

The V gene is TRBV7-3, the J gene TRBJ2-1; 10 nucleotides line up with TRBD1. Looked up from germline, CDR1 is SGHTA and CDR2 is FQGTGA. The CDR3 covers 16 residues. The trim removed 0 bases at V and 8 bases at J, leaving 7 bases unmatched. The CDR3 loop is CASSLTTGGVLYEQFF. CDR3 DNA: TGTGCCAGCAGCTTAACGACAGGGGGCGTATTGTATGAGCAGTTCTTC.

The chain is built from TRBV11-3 and TRBJ2-1; 15 bases match TRBD2. CDR1 and CDR2 (germline): SGHNT, YENEEA. The V gene end was trimmed by 0 bases and the J gene end by 9 bases; junction bases not matched to a gene: 6. This CDR3 comprises 17 residues. The CDR3 sequence: CASSLDGLAGGHGEQFF. CDR3 DNA sequence: TGTGCCAGCAGCTTAGATGGACTAGCGGGGGGGCACGGTGAGCAGTTCTTC.

This clone has more than one count but fewer than ten. The chain couples TRBV7-2 to TRBJ1-6; weak D call: TRBD1 (5 bases). The CDR3 is 14 residues long. Trimming took 7 bases from V and 7 from J, leaving 14 bases between them. Germline lookup yields CDR1 SGHTA and CDR2 FQGNSA. As DNA, the CDR3 is TGTGCCAGCAACCCCATTGGGGGGAATTCACCCCTCCACTTT. It yields the protein CASNPIGGNSPLHF.

This chain links TRBV5-1 with TRBJ2-3; the D gene is possibly TRBD1 (6 bases). CDR3 length: 16 amino acids. Germline loops: CDR1 SGHRS, CDR2 YFSETQ. The V end lost 0 bases, the J end lost 0 bases, and 11 bases lay between the germline ends. The CDR3 is CASSLVGQPSTDTQYF. In nucleotides, the CDR3 is TGCGCCAGCAGCTTGGTCGGACAGCCTAGCACAGATACGCAGTATTTT. The full variable domain, in which reference TRBV5-1 and TRBJ2-3 provide the parts outside the CDR3, is KAGVTQTPRYLIKTRGQQVTLSCSPISGHRSVSWYQQTPGQGLQFLFEYFSETQRNKGNFPGRFSGRQFSNSRSEMNVSTLELGDSALYLCASSLVGQPSTDTQYFGPGTRLTVL.

This clone was seen only a few times. The J gene is TRBJ1-6, the V gene TRBV7-2; 9 bases map to TRBD1. CDR3 length: 15 amino acids. Germline V gene sequence: CDR1 SGHTA, CDR2 FQGNSA. V was pared by 5 bases and J by 14 bases, with 13 bases of the junction left unmatched. DNA of the CDR3: TGTGCCAGCAGCATAGGGGGACAGGGTCTTTTAACCCTCCACTTT. Its protein product is CASSIGGQGLLTLHF.

The chain uses TRBV28 and TRBJ1-2, with D maybe TRBD1 (6 bases). The CDR3 runs to 15 residues. Germline V gene sequence: CDR1 MDHEN, CDR2 SYDVKM. The ends were cut back, 8 bases at V and 4 bases at J, with 20 bases in the middle. The CDR3 nucleotides read TGTGCCAGCGGGAATTTGGTAGGACAGCCCTATGGCTACACCTTC. This translates into CASGNLVGQPYGYTF.

This chain links TRBV28 with TRBJ2-2, with TRBD2 matching 8 bases. Germline assignment: CDR1 MDHEN and CDR2 SYDVKM. The CDR3 length is 14 residues. After removal of 5 bases from V and 3 bases from J, the junction contained 2 bases not matched to a gene. The CDR3 reads CASSTSGYTGELFF. As DNA, the CDR3 is TGTGCCAGCAGTACTAGCGGATACACCGGGGAGCTGTTTTTT.

J is TRBJ1-2 and V is TRBV29-1; 10 positions agree with TRBD1. From germline, CDR1 is SQVTM and CDR2 ANQGSEA. V trimming: 2 bases; J trimming: 4 bases; junction bases outside the gene matches: 10. The CDR3 loop spans 16 amino acids. CDR3 DNA: TGCAGCGTTGAACGCCCGACGACAGGGGGCGGCTATGGCTACACCTTC. It codes for CSVERPTTGGGYGYTF.

This sequence joins TRBV30 and TRBJ2-1; TRBD2 agrees at 10 bases. The length of the CDR3 is 14 residues. The V segment lost 7 bases and the J segment 8 bases; nucleotides outside the gene matches: 11. Germline lookup yields CDR1 GTSNPN and CDR2 SVGIG (reference sequence). The CDR3 nucleotides read TGTGCCTCCCCAAAGCGGGGGGGGTCAGATGAGCAGTTCTTC. Translated: CASPKRGGSDEQFF.

The chain combines TRBV28 with TRBJ1-3; D perhaps matches TRBD1 (6 bases). The CDR3 is 17 residues long. Germline assignment: CDR1 MDHEN and CDR2 SYDVKM. The V end was cut by 3 bases, the J end by 0 bases, with 15 bases between. The chain's CDR3 is CASSFVGQINSGNTIYF. The CDR3 nucleotides read TGTGCCAGCAGTTTTGTCGGACAGATAAACTCTGGAAACACCATATATTTT. The whole variable domain, filled in from reference TRBV28 and TRBJ1-3, reads DVKVTQSSRYLVKRTGEKVFLECVQDMDHENMFWYRQDPGLGLRLIYFSYDVKMKEKGDIPEGYSVSREKKERFSLILESASTNQTSMYLCASSFVGQINSGNTIYFGEGSWLTVV.

This clone showed up just a few times. This chain uses TRBV4-1 with TRBJ1-3, with 7 bases fitting TRBD1. The CDR3 totals 16 residues. Germline CDR1 reads MGHRA; CDR2 reads YSYEKL. V trimming: 6 bases; J trimming: 0 bases; junction bases outside the gene matches: 8. As DNA, the CDR3 is TGCGCCAGCAGGGAGGGGGCCTCCCTCTCTGGAAACACCATATATTTT. Translated, it gives CASREGASLSGNTIYF.

V gene TRBV24-1 combines with J gene TRBJ2-2; a weak D match, TRBD1 (6 bases). The CDR3 has 13 residues. Germline V CDR1 and CDR2: KGHDR, SFDVKD. V lost 9 bases, J lost 4 bases, and 11 bases lay in between. The CDR3 DNA reads as TGTGCCACCCTTGGGGGCAGCACCGGGGAGCTGTTTTTT. Translation gives CATLGGSTGELFF.

The chain has TRBV19 and TRBJ1-2; maybe TRBD1 (5 bases). CDR1 is LNHDA and CDR2 is SQIVND in the germline V gene (reference sequence). Trimming took 5 bases from V and 2 from J, leaving 9 bases between them. This CDR3 comprises 13 residues. The CDR3 loop reads CASSETGNYGYTF. The CDR3 coding sequence is TGTGCCAGTAGTGAAACAGGCAACTATGGCTACACCTTC. Complete variable domain (other parts from reference TRBV19 and TRBJ1-2): DGGITQSPKYLFRKEGQNVTLSCEQNLNHDAMYWYRQDPGQGLRLIYYSQIVNDFQKGDIAEGYSVSREKKESFPLTVTSAQKNPTAFYLCASSETGNYGYTFGSGTRLTVV.

CDR3 in amino acids: CASSLVGGYGEQYF. CDR3 sequence (DNA): TGTGCCAGCAGCTTAGTCGGGGGGTATGGGGAGCAGTACTTC. The chain joins TRBV7-2 to TRBJ2-7; 7 nucleotides line up with TRBD2. The CDR3 has 14 residues. Germline V gene data show CDR1 as SGHTA and CDR2 as FQGNSA. V lost 1 base and J lost 7; bases outside the gene matches: 7.